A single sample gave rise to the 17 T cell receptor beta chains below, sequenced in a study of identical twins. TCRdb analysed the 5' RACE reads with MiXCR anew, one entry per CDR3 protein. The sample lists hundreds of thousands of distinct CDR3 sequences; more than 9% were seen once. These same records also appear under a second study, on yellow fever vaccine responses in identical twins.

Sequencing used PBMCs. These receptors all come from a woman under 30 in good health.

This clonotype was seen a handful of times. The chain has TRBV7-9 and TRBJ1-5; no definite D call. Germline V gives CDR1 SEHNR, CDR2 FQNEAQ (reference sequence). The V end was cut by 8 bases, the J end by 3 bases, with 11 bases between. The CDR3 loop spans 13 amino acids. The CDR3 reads CASGGWDNQPQHF. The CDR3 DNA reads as TGTGCCAGCGGAGGGTGGGACAATCAGCCCCAGCATTTT.

The CDR3 loop reads CASSQDPGIYEQYV. Here the CDR3 DNA reads TGCGCCAGCAGCCAAGATCCAGGGATTTACGAGCAGTACGTC. The genes are TRBV4-1 and TRBJ2-7; D possibly corresponds to TRBD1 (5 bases). Germline CDR1 reads MGHRA; CDR2 reads YSYEKL. The germline V and J ends were trimmed by 0 bases and 4 bases, with 10 bases remaining between them. The CDR3 covers 14 residues.

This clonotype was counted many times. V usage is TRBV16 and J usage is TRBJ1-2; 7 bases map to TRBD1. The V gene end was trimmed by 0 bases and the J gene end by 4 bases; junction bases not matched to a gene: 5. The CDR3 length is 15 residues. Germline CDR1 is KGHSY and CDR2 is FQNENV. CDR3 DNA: TGTGCCAGCAGCCAATCGCTAGGACAGGCCTATGGCTACACCTTC. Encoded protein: CASSQSLGQAYGYTF. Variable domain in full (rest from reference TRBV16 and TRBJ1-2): GEEVAQTPKHLVRGEGQKAKLYCAPIKGHSYVFWYQQVLKNEFKFLISFQNENVFDETGMPKERFSAKCLPNSPCSLEIQATKLEDSAVYFCASSQSLGQAYGYTFGSGTRLTVV.

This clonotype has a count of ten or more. CDR3 in amino acids: CASSLAGGTSFNEQFF. Here the CDR3 DNA reads TGCGCCAGCAGCTTGGCCGGGGGGACTTCTTTCAATGAGCAGTTCTTC. The chain has TRBV5-1 and TRBJ2-1; 7 bases are a match to TRBD2. Trimming took 0 bases from V and 6 from J; bases not matched to a gene: 9. The CDR3 has 16 amino acids. Germline CDR1 and CDR2: SGHRS and YFSETQ.

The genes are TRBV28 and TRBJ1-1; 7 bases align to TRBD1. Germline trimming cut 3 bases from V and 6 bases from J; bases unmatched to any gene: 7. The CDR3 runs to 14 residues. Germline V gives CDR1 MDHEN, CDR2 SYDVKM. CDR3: CASSFDREASEAFF. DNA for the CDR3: TGTGCCAGCAGTTTTGACAGGGAAGCCTCTGAAGCTTTCTTT.

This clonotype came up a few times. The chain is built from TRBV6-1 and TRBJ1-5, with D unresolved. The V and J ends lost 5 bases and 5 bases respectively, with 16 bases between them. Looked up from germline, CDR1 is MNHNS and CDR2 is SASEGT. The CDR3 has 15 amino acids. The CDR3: CASSLREGRDQPQHF. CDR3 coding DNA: TGTGCCAGCAGTCTCCGGGAGGGTAGGGATCAGCCCCAGCATTTT.

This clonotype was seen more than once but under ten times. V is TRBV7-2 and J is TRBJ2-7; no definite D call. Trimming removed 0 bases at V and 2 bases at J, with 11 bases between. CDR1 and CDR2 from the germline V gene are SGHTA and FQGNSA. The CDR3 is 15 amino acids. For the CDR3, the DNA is TGTGCCAGCAGCTTAGCGCGTTCACCTCCCTACGAGCAGTACTTC. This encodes CASSLARSPPYEQYF.

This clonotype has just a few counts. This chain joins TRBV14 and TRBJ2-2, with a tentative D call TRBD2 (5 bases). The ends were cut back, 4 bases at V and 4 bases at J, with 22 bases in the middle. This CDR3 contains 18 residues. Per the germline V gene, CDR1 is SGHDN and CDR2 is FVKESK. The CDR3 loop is CASSPIEGGGYGTGELFF. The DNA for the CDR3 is TGTGCCAGCAGCCCCATAGAAGGTGGAGGTTATGGCACCGGGGAGCTGTTTTTT.

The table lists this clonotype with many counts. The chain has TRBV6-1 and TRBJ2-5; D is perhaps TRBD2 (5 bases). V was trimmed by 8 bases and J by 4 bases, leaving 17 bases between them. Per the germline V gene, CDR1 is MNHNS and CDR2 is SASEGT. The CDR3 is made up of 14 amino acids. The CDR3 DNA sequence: TGTGCCAGCGCCCGGGGATCGGTTAGAGAGACCCAGTACTTC. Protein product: CASARGSVRETQYF.

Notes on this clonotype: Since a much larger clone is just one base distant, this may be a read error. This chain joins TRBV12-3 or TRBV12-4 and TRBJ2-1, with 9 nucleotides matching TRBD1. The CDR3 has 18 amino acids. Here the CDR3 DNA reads TGTGCCCGCAGTCCACTTTACCGGACAGGGGTAAACTACAATGAGCAGTTCTTC. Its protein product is CARSPLYRTGVNYNEQFF.

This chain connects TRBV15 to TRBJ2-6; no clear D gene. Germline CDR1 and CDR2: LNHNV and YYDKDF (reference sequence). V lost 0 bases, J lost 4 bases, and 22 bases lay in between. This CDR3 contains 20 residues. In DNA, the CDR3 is TGTGCCACCAGCAGAGATTTTATCAGGTTGGCAGGCTCAGGGGCCAACGTCCTGACTTTC. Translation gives CATSRDFIRLAGSGANVLTF.

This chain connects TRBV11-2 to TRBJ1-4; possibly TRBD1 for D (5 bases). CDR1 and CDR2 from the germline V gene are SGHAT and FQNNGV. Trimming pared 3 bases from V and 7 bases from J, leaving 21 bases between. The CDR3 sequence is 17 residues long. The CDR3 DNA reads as TGTGCCAGCAGCTTTGGGGCGCTGGGGTCGTTAAGTGAAAAACTGTTTTTT. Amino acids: CASSFGALGSLSEKLFF.

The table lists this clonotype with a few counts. CDR3 protein: CASSYSSVGGGALHF. The CDR3 region has the DNA TGTGCCAGCAGTTACTCGTCGGTGGGGGGAGGGGCCCTCCACTTT. The chain carries TRBV6-5 and TRBJ1-6, with D possibly being TRBD1 (5 bases). Trimming stripped 0 bases from V and 14 bases from J, with 17 bases between. The CDR3 runs to 15 residues. Germline-derived CDR1 and CDR2 are MNHEY and SVGAGI.

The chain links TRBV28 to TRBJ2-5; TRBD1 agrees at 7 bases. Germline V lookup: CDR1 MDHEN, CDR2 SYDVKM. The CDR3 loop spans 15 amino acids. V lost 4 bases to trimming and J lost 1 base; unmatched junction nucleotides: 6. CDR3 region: CASSSWQGVQETQYF. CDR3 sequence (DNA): TGTGCCAGCAGTTCGTGGCAGGGGGTCCAAGAGACCCAGTACTTC.

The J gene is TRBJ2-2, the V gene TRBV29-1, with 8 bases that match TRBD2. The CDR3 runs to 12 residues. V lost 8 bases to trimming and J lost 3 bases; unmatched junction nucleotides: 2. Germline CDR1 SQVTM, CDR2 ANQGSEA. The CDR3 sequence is CSTRGDTGELFF. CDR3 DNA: TGCAGCACGCGGGGGGACACCGGGGAGCTGTTTTTT.

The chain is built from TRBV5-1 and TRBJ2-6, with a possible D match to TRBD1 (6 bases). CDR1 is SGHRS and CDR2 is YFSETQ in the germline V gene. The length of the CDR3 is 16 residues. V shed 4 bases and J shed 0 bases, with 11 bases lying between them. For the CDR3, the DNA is TGCGCCAGCAGCCAGACAGGTACCTCTGGGGCCAACGTCCTGACTTTC. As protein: CASSQTGTSGANVLTF. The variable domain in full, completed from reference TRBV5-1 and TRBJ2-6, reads KAGVTQTPRYLIKTRGQQVTLSCSPISGHRSVSWYQQTPGQGLQFLFEYFSETQRNKGNFPGRFSGRQFSNSRSEMNVSTLELGDSALYLCASSQTGTSGANVLTFGAGSRLTVL.

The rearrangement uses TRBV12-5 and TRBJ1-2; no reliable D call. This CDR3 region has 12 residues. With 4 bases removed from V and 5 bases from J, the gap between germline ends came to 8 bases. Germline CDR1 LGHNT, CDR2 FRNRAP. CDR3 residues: CASGSGGYGYTF. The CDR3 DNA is TGTGCTAGTGGTTCAGGAGGGTATGGCTACACCTTC. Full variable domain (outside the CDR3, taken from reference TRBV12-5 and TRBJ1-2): DARVTQTPRHKVTEMGQEVTMRCQPILGHNTVFWYRQTMMQGLELLAYFRNRAPLDDSGMPKDRFSAEMPDATLATLKIQPSEPRDSAVYFCASGSGGYGYTFGSGTRLTVV.